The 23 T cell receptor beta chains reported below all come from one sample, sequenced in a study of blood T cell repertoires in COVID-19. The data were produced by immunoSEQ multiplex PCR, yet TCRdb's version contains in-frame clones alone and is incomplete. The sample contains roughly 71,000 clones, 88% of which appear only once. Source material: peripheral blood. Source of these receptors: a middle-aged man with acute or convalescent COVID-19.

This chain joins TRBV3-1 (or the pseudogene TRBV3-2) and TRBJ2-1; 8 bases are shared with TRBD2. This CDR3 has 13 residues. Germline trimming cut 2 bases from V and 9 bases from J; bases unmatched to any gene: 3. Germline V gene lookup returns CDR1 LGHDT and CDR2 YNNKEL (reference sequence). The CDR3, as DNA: TGTGCCAGCAGCCAAAGCGGGGGCGGTGAGCAGTTCTTC. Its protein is CASSQSGGGEQFF.

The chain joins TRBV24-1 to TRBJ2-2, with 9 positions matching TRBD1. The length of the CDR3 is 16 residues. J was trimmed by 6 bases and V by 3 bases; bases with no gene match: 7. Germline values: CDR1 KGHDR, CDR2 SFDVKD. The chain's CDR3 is CATSDGGQGKSGELFF. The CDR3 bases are TGTGCCACCAGTGATGGGGGACAGGGAAAATCCGGGGAGCTGTTTTTT.

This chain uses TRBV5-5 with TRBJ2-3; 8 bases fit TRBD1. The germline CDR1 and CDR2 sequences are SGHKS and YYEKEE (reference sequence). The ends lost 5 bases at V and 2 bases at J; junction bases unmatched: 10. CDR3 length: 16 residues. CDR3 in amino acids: CASSSAGTGSTDTQYF. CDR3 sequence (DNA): TGTGCCAGCAGTTCGGCAGGGACAGGATCCACAGATACGCAGTATTTT.

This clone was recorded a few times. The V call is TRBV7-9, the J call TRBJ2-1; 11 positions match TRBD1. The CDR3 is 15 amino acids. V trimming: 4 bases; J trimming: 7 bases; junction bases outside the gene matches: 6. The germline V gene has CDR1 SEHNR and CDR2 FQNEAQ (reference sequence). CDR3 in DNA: TGTGCCAGCAGCTGGGGACAGGGGGGCCTGAATGAGCAGTTCTTC. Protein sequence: CASSWGQGGLNEQFF.

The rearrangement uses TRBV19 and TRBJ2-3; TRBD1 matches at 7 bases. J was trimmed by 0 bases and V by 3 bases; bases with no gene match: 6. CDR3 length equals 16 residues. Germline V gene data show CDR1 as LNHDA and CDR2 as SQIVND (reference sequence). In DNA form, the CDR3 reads TGTGCCAGTAGTATGTTCGACAGGGATAGCACAGATACGCAGTATTTT. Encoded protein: CASSMFDRDSTDTQYF.

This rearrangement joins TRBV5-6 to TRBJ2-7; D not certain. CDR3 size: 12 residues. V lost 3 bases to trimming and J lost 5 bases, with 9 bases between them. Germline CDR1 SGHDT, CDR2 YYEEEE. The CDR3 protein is CASSSPINEQYF. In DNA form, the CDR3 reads TGTGCCAGCAGCTCCCCCATCAACGAGCAGTACTTC.

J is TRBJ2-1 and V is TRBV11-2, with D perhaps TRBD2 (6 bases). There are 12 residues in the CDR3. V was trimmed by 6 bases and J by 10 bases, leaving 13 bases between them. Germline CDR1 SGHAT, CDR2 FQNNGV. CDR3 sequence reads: CASSSLGGEQFF. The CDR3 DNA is TGTGCCAGCAGTTCACTAGGAGGGGAGCAGTTCTTC.

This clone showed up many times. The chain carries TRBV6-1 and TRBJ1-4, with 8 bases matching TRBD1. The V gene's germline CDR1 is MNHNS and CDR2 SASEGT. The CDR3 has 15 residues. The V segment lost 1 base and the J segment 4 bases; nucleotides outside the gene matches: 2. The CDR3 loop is CASSEGDRNNEKLFF. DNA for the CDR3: TGTGCCAGCAGTGAAGGGGACAGGAATAATGAAAAACTGTTTTTT.

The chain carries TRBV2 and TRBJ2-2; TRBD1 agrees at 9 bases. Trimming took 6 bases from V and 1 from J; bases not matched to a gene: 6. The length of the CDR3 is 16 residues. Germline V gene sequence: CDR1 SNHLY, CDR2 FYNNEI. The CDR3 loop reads CASSAWTGVNTGELFF. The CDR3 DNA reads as TGTGCCAGCAGCGCCTGGACAGGGGTGAACACCGGGGAGCTGTTTTTT.

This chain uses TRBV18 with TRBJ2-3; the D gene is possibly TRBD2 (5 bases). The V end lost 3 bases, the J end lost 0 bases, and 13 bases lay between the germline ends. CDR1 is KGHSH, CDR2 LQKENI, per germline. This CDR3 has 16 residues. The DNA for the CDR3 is TGTGCCAGCTCACCTTCCCGCGAGCGGAGCACAGATACGCAGTATTTT. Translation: CASSPSRERSTDTQYF.

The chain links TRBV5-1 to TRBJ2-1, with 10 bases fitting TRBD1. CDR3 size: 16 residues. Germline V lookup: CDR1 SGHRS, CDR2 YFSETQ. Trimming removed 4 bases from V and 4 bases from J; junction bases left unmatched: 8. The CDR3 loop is CASSPRRQGAYNEQFF. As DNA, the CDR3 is TGCGCCAGCAGCCCCCGACGACAGGGGGCTTACAATGAGCAGTTCTTC. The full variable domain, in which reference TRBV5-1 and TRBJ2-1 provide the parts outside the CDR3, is KAGVTQTPRYLIKTRGQQVTLSCSPISGHRSVSWYQQTPGQGLQFLFEYFSETQRNKGNFPGRFSGRQFSNSRSEMNVSTLELGDSALYLCASSPRRQGAYNEQFFGPGTRLTVL.

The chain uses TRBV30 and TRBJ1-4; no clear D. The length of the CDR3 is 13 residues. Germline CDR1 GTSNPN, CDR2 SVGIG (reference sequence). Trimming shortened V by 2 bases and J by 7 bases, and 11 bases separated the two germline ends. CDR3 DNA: TGTGCCTGGAGTAGTCGGGCGGGTGAAAAACTGTTTTTT. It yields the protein CAWSSRAGEKLFF.

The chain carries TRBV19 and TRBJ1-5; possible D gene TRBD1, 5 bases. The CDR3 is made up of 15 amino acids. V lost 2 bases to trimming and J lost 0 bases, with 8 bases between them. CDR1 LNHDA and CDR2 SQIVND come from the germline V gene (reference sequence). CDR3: CASSIQGLSNQPQHF. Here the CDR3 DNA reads TGTGCCAGTAGTATACAGGGTCTTAGCAATCAGCCCCAGCATTTT.

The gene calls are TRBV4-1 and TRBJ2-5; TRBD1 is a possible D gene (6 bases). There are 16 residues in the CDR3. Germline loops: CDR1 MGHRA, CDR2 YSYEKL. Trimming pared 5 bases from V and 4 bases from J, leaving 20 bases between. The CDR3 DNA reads TGCGCCAGCAGCAAAGGGGCAGGGGATTTTGGAGAGACCCAGTACTTC. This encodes CASSKGAGDFGETQYF.

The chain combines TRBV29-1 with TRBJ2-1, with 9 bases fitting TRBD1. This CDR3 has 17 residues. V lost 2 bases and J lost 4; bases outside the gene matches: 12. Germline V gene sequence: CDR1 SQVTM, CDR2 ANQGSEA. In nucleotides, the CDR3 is TGCAGCGTTGAACTATTCGCAGGACAGGGGCAGTACAATGAGCAGTTCTTC. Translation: CSVELFAGQGQYNEQFF.

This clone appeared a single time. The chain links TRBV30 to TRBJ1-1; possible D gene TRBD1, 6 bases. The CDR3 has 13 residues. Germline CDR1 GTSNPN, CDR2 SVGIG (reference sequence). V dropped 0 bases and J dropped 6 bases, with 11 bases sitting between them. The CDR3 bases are TGTGCCTGGAGTGTACTAGGGGGTTCTGAAGCTTTCTTT. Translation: CAWSVLGGSEAFF.

Written as DNA, the CDR3 is TGTGCCAGCAGCTTAGGGGACATGTCCGGCAATCAGCCCCAGCATTTT. Translation gives CASSLGDMSGNQPQHF. This chain links TRBV7-9 with TRBJ1-5, with D perhaps TRBD1 (6 bases). Trimming stripped 1 base from V and 2 bases from J, with 12 bases between. Germline CDR1 SEHNR, CDR2 FQNEAQ (reference sequence). The CDR3 is made up of 16 amino acids. The whole variable domain, filled in from reference TRBV7-9 and TRBJ1-5, reads DTGVSQNPRHKITKRGQNVTFRCDPISEHNRLYWYRQTLGQGPEFLTYFQNEAQLEKSRLLSDRFSAERPKGSFSTLEIQRTEQGDSAMYLCASSLGDMSGNQPQHFGDGTRLSIL.

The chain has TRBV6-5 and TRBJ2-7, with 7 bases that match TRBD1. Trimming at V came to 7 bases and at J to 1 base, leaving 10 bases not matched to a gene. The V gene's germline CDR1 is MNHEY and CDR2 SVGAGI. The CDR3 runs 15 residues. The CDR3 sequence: CASNKGWDSSYEQYF. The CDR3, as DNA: TGTGCCAGCAACAAAGGATGGGACAGTTCCTACGAGCAGTACTTC.

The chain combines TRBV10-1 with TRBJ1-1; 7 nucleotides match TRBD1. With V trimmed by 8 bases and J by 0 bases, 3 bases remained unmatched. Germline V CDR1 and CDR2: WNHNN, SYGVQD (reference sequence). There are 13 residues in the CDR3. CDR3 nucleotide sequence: TGCGCCAGCCGGGACAGCATGAACACTGAAGCTTTCTTT. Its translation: CASRDSMNTEAFF.

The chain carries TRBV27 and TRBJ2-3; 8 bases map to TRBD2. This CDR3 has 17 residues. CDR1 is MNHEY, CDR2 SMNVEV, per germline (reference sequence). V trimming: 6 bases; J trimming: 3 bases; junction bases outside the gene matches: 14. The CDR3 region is CASSLFPGGAATDTQYF. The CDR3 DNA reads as TGTGCCAGCAGCCTTTTTCCGGGGGGGGCGGCAACAGATACGCAGTATTTT.

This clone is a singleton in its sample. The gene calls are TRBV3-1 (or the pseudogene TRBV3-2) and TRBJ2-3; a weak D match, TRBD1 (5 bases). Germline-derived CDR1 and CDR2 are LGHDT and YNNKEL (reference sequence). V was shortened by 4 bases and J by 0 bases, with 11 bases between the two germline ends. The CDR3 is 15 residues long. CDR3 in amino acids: CASSPGYTSTDTQYF. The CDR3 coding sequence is TGTGCCAGCAGCCCAGGGTATACTAGCACAGATACGCAGTATTTT.

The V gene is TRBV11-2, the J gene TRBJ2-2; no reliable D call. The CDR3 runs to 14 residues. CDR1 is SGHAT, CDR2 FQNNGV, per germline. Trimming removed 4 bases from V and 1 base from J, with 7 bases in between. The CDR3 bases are TGTGCCAGCAGCTCGATCGGGAACACCGGGGAGCTGTTTTTT. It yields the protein CASSSIGNTGELFF.

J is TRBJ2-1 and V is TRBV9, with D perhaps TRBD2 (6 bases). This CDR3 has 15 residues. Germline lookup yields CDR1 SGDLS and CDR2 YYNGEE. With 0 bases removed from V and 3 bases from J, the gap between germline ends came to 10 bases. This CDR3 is CASSVEGTDYNEQFF. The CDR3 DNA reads TGTGCCAGCAGCGTAGAGGGGACTGACTACAATGAGCAGTTCTTC.